The 25 T cell receptor beta chains below were found in one sample sequenced in a study of shared clonotypes between healthy human individuals. Produced via immunoSEQ multiplex PCR; TCRdb's table is partial and in-frame only. The sample lists roughly 2.2 million clones; roughly 92% were seen once. What was sequenced was naive CD4+ T cells from PBMCs. The subset denotes: CD45RA+ positively selected. These receptors were obtained from a man between 18 and 29 years old in good health. Some clones in this sample may be carry-over from other donors' samples.

The chain combines TRBV10-3 with TRBJ2-3; 8 bases are shared with TRBD1. The CDR3 spans 15 residues. V lost 3 bases to trimming and J lost 4 bases; unmatched junction nucleotides: 6. The germline CDR1 and CDR2 sequences are ENHRY and SYGVKD. CDR3 DNA sequence: TGTGCCATCAGTGATGGGGCAGGGGGCCCAGATACGCAGTATTTT. Its protein product is CAISDGAGGPDTQYF.

The chain uses TRBV18 and TRBJ1-1, with D perhaps matching TRBD1 (6 bases). This CDR3 comprises 15 residues. Germline values: CDR1 KGHSH, CDR2 LQKENI. Trimming shortened V by 2 bases and J by 5 bases, and 15 bases separated the two germline ends. CDR3: CASSPIPGDRTEAFF. The DNA of the CDR3 is TGTGCCAGCTCACCAATTCCAGGGGATCGTACTGAAGCTTTCTTT.

This clone was found once. V gene TRBV2 combines with J gene TRBJ2-7; D may be TRBD1 (6 bases). The germline CDR1 and CDR2 sequences are SNHLY and FYNNEI. The CDR3 runs 13 residues. Trimming shortened V by 6 bases and J by 0 bases, and 9 bases separated the two germline ends. CDR3 sequence (DNA): TGTGCCAGCAGGGGACAAGACTCCTACGAGCAGTACTTC. Translated: CASRGQDSYEQYF.

Regarding this clone: The same CDR3 can be traced to other DNA sequences in this sample. The V call is TRBV6-1, the J call TRBJ2-7, with D possibly matching TRBD1 (5 bases). The CDR3 is 13 residues long. CDR1 is MNHNS, CDR2 SASEGT, per germline. V lost 8 bases and J 0 bases, leaving 11 bases between the germline ends. The CDR3 DNA reads TGTGCCAGCGGATCAGGGTTCTCCTACGAGCAGTACTTC. Translated: CASGSGFSYEQYF.

DNA of the CDR3: TGCGCCAGCAGCTCCACAGGAGTGGAACCATCCCAGTACTTC. Its translation: CASSSTGVEPSQYF. The chain uses TRBV5-1 and TRBJ2-5; TRBD1 might be the D (5 bases). Trimming removed 3 bases from V and 9 bases from J, with 18 bases in between. The CDR3 is made up of 14 amino acids. Per germline, CDR1 SGHRS and CDR2 YFSETQ.

This chain joins TRBV6-5 and TRBJ2-7, with 9 bases lining up with TRBD2. This CDR3 has 15 residues. Germline V gene lookup returns CDR1 MNHEY and CDR2 SVGAGI. J lost 2 bases, V lost 5 bases, and 7 bases had no gene match. The CDR3 here is CASSRDSGGPYEQYF. CDR3 bases: TGTGCCAGCAGTCGAGATAGCGGGGGACCCTACGAGCAGTACTTC.

This clone was detected once. The chain employs TRBV2 and TRBJ2-1; 7 nucleotides line up with TRBD2. Trimming removed 3 bases from V and 10 bases from J; junction bases left unmatched: 12. The CDR3 contains 15 residues. CDR1 is SNHLY and CDR2 is FYNNEI in the germline V gene. In DNA form, the CDR3 reads TGTGCCAGCAGTGAGTTGTCTACTAGCGCGAGCGAGCAGTTCTTC. It is translated as CASSELSTSASEQFF. Looking up the rest from reference TRBV2 and TRBJ2-1 gives the full variable domain: EPEVTQTPSHQVTQMGQEVILRCVPISNHLYFYWYRQILGQKVEFLVSFYNNEISEKSEIFDDQFSVERPDGSNFTLKIRSTKLEDSAMYFCASSELSTSASEQFFGPGTRLTVL.

The CDR3 nucleotides read TGCGCCAGCAGTTTAGGACTAGCGGTAATGGGCTACGAGCAGTACTTC. Its protein is CASSLGLAVMGYEQYF. The chain employs TRBV5-1 and TRBJ2-7; TRBD2 aligns across 10 bases. This CDR3 is 16 amino acids long. V gave up 5 bases and J gave up 3 bases; unmatched junction bases: 11. Germline V gene data show CDR1 as SGHRS and CDR2 as YFSETQ. Looking up the rest from reference TRBV5-1 and TRBJ2-7 gives the full variable domain: KAGVTQTPRYLIKTRGQQVTLSCSPISGHRSVSWYQQTPGQGLQFLFEYFSETQRNKGNFPGRFSGRQFSNSRSEMNVSTLELGDSALYLCASSLGLAVMGYEQYFGPGTRLTVT.

The chain has TRBV28 and TRBJ2-1; D is perhaps TRBD1 (5 bases). Germline CDR1 is MDHEN and CDR2 is SYDVKM. This CDR3 has 15 amino acids. Between the trimmed V and J ends, which lost 0 bases and 5 bases, there was a span of 11 bases. CDR3 residues: CASSLWTVGHNEQFF. As DNA, the CDR3 is TGTGCCAGCAGTTTATGGACCGTGGGGCACAATGAGCAGTTCTTC.

V is TRBV20-1 and J is TRBJ2-4; D call uncertain. CDR1 and CDR2 (germline): DFQATT, SNEGSKA (reference sequence). The CDR3 totals 10 residues. The V end lost 3 bases, the J end lost 6 bases, and 3 bases lay between the germline ends. The CDR3 is CSARRNIQYF. CDR3 nucleotides: TGCAGTGCTAGGCGAAACATTCAGTACTTC.

V and J are TRBV5-1 and TRBJ2-7, with 9 bases that match TRBD2. CDR1 is SGHRS, CDR2 YFSETQ, per germline. There are 14 residues in the CDR3. Unmatched junction bases numbered 6, after V lost 4 bases and J lost 4 bases. CDR3 nucleotide sequence: TGCGCCAGCAGCCTCGGGACTAGCCGTTACGAGCAGTACTTC. Translation gives CASSLGTSRYEQYF.

The chain carries TRBV30 and TRBJ2-5; D is perhaps TRBD1 (6 bases). The CDR3 runs to 15 residues. The germline gives CDR1 GTSNPN, CDR2 SVGIG (reference sequence). With 2 bases removed from V and 2 bases from J, the gap between germline ends came to 15 bases. The CDR3 protein is CAWSRRQVVQETQYF. DNA of the CDR3: TGTGCCTGGAGTCGAAGACAGGTAGTACAAGAGACCCAGTACTTC. The whole variable domain, filled in from reference TRBV30 and TRBJ2-5, reads SQTIHQWPATLVQPVGSPLSLECTVEGTSNPNLYWYRQAAGRGLQLLFYSVGIGQISSEVPQNLSASRPQDRQFILSSKKLLLSDSGFYLCAWSRRQVVQETQYFGPGTRLLVL.

CDR3 amino acids: CASSFRTGDSYEQYF. CDR3 sequence (DNA): TGTGCCAGCAGCTTCCGGACAGGCGACTCCTACGAGCAGTACTTC. This chain uses TRBV14 with TRBJ2-7; 7 bases fit TRBD1. V shed 5 bases, J shed 0 bases, and the junction held 7 bases outside the gene matches. The CDR3 contains 15 residues. CDR1 is SGHDN, CDR2 FVKESK, per germline.

The rearrangement links TRBV19 to TRBJ2-7; 8 positions match TRBD2. The ends lost 6 bases at V and 4 bases at J; junction bases unmatched: 11. CDR3 size: 15 residues. From germline, CDR1 is LNHDA and CDR2 SQIVND (reference sequence). CDR3 nucleotides: TGTGCCAGTAGCCCCCCGGGACTAGGTGCTTACGAGCAGTACTTC. It codes for CASSPPGLGAYEQYF.

V gene TRBV6-4 combines with J gene TRBJ2-3, with a weak D call TRBD2 (5 bases). This CDR3 spans 14 amino acids. The germline gives CDR1 MRHNA, CDR2 SNTAGT. V shed 7 bases and J shed 2 bases, with 13 bases lying between them. The CDR3 DNA sequence: TGTGCCAGCATGAGGGCGCGTGTCACAGATACGCAGTATTTT. The encoded protein is CASMRARVTDTQYF.

Remarks on this clone: At the DNA level, this CDR3 is encoded by other sequences in the same sample as well. This sequence joins TRBV7-3 and TRBJ2-7; D possibly corresponds to TRBD1 (6 bases). Trimming took off 2 bases at V and 5 bases at J, with 10 bases between the two ends. This CDR3 spans 13 amino acids. CDR1 and CDR2 (germline): SGHTA, FQGTGA. The CDR3 loop reads CASSLGQGNEQYF. The CDR3 DNA sequence: TGTGCCAGCAGCTTAGGGCAGGGGAACGAGCAGTACTTC.

The chain links TRBV2 to TRBJ2-7, with 8 bases identical to TRBD2. CDR1 and CDR2 from the germline V gene are SNHLY and FYNNEI. CDR3 length: 15 amino acids. The V and J ends lost 5 bases and 0 bases, in that order; junction bases with no gene match: 6. For the CDR3, the DNA is TGTGCCAGCAGTCTTAGCGGGATTAGCTCCTACGAGCAGTACTTC. This gives the protein CASSLSGISSYEQYF.

The rearrangement uses TRBV19 and TRBJ2-7, with 9 bases lining up with TRBD1. J gave up 2 bases and V 5 bases, and 7 bases lay outside the gene matches. In germline, CDR1 is LNHDA, CDR2 SQIVND (reference sequence). The CDR3 is made up of 15 amino acids. Here the CDR3 reads CASSSKGQGTYEQYF. The CDR3 DNA sequence: TGTGCCAGTAGTTCCAAGGGACAGGGCACCTACGAGCAGTACTTC.

V usage is TRBV18 and J usage is TRBJ2-4, with D perhaps matching TRBD2 (6 bases). The CDR3 totals 15 residues. V was shortened by 6 bases and J by 0 bases, with 12 bases between the two germline ends. Germline V gene data show CDR1 as KGHSH and CDR2 as LQKENI. CDR3 region: CASSPPGLAKNIQYF. The CDR3, as DNA: TGTGCCAGCTCGCCTCCGGGACTAGCCAAAAACATTCAGTACTTC.

This clone was counted a single time. V gene TRBV7-6 combines with J gene TRBJ1-2; D call uncertain. The CDR3 covers 12 residues. Trimming took 5 bases from V and 8 from J, leaving 12 bases between them. Germline V gives CDR1 SGHVS, CDR2 FNYEAQ. The CDR3: CASSPRGGGYTF. In nucleotides, the CDR3 is TGTGCCAGCAGCCCCCGGGGAGGCGGCTACACCTTC. Full variable domain (outside the CDR3, taken from reference TRBV7-6 and TRBJ1-2): GAGVSQSPRYKVTKRGQDVALRCDPISGHVSLYWYRQALGQGPEFLTYFNYEAQQDKSGLPNDRFSAERPEGSISTLTIQRTEQRDSAMYRCASSPRGGGYTFGSGTRLTVV.

The chain has TRBV28 and TRBJ2-7, with a weak D call TRBD2 (6 bases). The CDR3 is 15 amino acids. Germline assignment: CDR1 MDHEN and CDR2 SYDVKM. Trimming pared 8 bases from V and 0 bases from J, leaving 17 bases between. The CDR3 nucleotides read TGTGCCAGCCGGCGGGGTCAGGGTAACTCCTACGAGCAGTACTTC. It is translated as CASRRGQGNSYEQYF.

The gene calls are TRBV30 and TRBJ1-3; D unresolved. Germline values: CDR1 GTSNPN, CDR2 SVGIG (reference sequence). V was pared by 2 bases and J by 4 bases, with 15 bases between. This CDR3 has 15 residues. The CDR3 sequence is CAWSRVAGLGNTIYF. The CDR3 nucleotides are TGTGCCTGGAGTCGTGTGGCAGGTCTAGGAAACACCATATATTTT.

The chain is built from TRBV30 and TRBJ2-2; tentatively, D is TRBD2 (5 bases). CDR1 GTSNPN and CDR2 SVGIG come from the germline V gene (reference sequence). V gave up 3 bases and J gave up 2 bases, with 7 bases separating them. This CDR3 is built from 13 residues. This CDR3 is CAWSEGNTGELFF. As DNA, the CDR3 is TGTGCCTGGAGCGAGGGAAACACCGGGGAGCTGTTTTTT.

The rearrangement joins TRBV27 to TRBJ1-2, with D hard to call. The CDR3 contains 14 residues. With 4 bases removed from V and 6 bases from J, the gap between germline ends came to 15 bases. Germline lookup yields CDR1 MNHEY and CDR2 SMNVEV (reference sequence). CDR3 coding DNA: TGTGCCAGCAGTTCCCAAGGCGGGGAGGATGGCTACACCTTC. It codes for CASSSQGGEDGYTF.

V gene TRBV28 combines with J gene TRBJ1-2; D ambiguous. The CDR3 loop spans 12 amino acids. CDR1 and CDR2 (germline): MDHEN, SYDVKM. V lost 4 bases to trimming and J lost 8 bases, with 11 bases between them. The CDR3: CASSSARRGYTF. The CDR3 DNA is TGTGCCAGCAGTTCAGCGAGAAGAGGCTACACCTTC.